This paragraph covers one T cell receptor beta chain sequence. The data were obtained in a study of blood T cell repertoires in COVID-19. For the study at large: Specimens from acute and convalescent COVID-19 originated in the United States, Italy and Spain. Nucleic acid was either cDNA or gDNA, and it came from T cells, B-cell-depleted T cells, or PBMCs.

V shed 4 bases and J 2 bases; nucleotides not matched to a gene: 7. Per germline, CDR1 SGHRS and CDR2 YFSETQ. This CDR3 contains 15 residues. In the original analysis: How many nucleated cells were present was estimated from reference gene primer amplification. Here immunoSEQ multiplex PCR was the method, and the copy in TCRdb shows in-frame clones only, minus some. V and J calls and clone size are given by that table; D and trimming were obtained from the DNA. The profile shows more than 100,000 clones, around 80% of them singletons. V and J are TRBV5-1 and TRBJ2-3, with 7 bases aligning to TRBD1. The sample was peripheral blood. The origin of this receptor is a woman older than 75 with acute or convalescent COVID-19. In DNA, the CDR3 is TGCGCCAGCAGCAGGGTGCAGGGGGACACAGATACGCAGTATTTT. Its translation: CASSRVQGDTDTQYF.